These T cell receptor beta chains were read from a single sample in a study of cytotoxic CD8 clonotypes in ibrutinib-treated CLL. Produced via immunoSEQ multiplex PCR; TCRdb's table is partial and in-frame only. The sample has around 300,000 clones, just under 80% seen once. Sequencing was performed on PBMCs, taken before ibrutinib treatment. Receptors originate from a human donor with chronic lymphocytic leukemia. CDR3s include the opening cysteine and the closing phenylalanine or tryptophan. A D gene is named only where the DNA matches it firmly. Only part of the rows carry a size: once, few, many, or a class if the clone is expanded.

TRBV15	TRBJ1-4	NA	NA	TGTGCCACCAGCAGACGAGGGGTATACGAAAAACTGTTTTTT	CATSRRGVYEKLFF
TRBV7-2	TRBJ2-7	NA	NA	TGTGCCAGCAGCCTTAGACAGGTCTACGAGCAGTACTTC	CASSLRQVYEQYF
TRBV7-9	TRBJ2-4	NA	NA	TGTGCCAGCAGTCTCGGAAACATTCAGTACTTC	CASSLGNIQYF
TRBV25-1	TRBJ2-5	TRBD2	NA	TGTGCCAGCAGTGCCAGACTAGCGGGACAAGAGACCCAGTACTTC	CASSARLAGQETQYF
TRBV7-9	TRBJ1-2	TRBD1	NA	TGTGCCAGCAGCGACAGGGGGGGAGGCTATGGCTACACCTTC	CASSDRGGGYGYTF
TRBV10-3	TRBJ2-7	TRBD1	NA	TGTGCCATCACCAGGGACAGGGAGTGGTACGAGCAGTACTTC	CAITRDREWYEQYF
TRBV5-4	TRBJ2-4	TRBD2	once	TGTGCCAGCAGGCTAGCGGGAGGGCCGATCGGCATTCAGTACTTC	CASRLAGGPIGIQYF
TRBV7-6	TRBJ1-5	NA	NA	TGTGCCAGCAGCTTAGGGGCAGGGTCGATGGATCAGCCCCAGCATTTT	CASSLGAGSMDQPQHF
TRBV4-2	TRBJ1-1	NA	NA	TGTGCCAGCAGCCAAGAGTCGGGGCAGAGAACTGAAGCTTTCTTT	CASSQESGQRTEAFF
TRBV5-1	TRBJ2-2	NA	NA	TGCGCCAGCAGCATTCAGACAGGTTCGAACACCGGGGAGCTGTTTTTT	CASSIQTGSNTGELFF
TRBV19	TRBJ2-5	NA	few	TGTGCCAGTAGTATAGAAAGGGCCTGGAATCAAGAGACCCAGTACTTC	CASSIERAWNQETQYF
TRBV10-2	TRBJ2-5	TRBD2	NA	TGCGCCAGCAGTGAGCCACCTCGGGGGGAAGAGACCCAGTACTTC	CASSEPPRGEETQYF
TRBV19	TRBJ2-1	NA	few	TGTGCCACCGCCGTCCAGTCACCCTACAATGAGCAGTTCTTC	CATAVQSPYNEQFF
TRBV6-6	TRBJ2-3	NA	once	TGTGCCAGCATGGTGGGCTCAGATACGCAGTATTTT	CASMVGSDTQYF
TRBV2	TRBJ2-1	NA	NA	TGTGCCAGCATCCCCGGCGGCGGTTCCTACAATGAGCAGTTCTTC	CASIPGGGSYNEQFF
TRBV29-1	TRBJ1-2	NA	once	TGCAGCGTTGAAGATCCAATGACTGTGGCACGGGGCTACACCTTC	CSVEDPMTVARGYTF
TRBV10-3	TRBJ1-2	NA	NA	TGTGCCATCACTTGGGACACGGATTCGGGGGGCTACACCTTC	CAITWDTDSGGYTF
TRBV19	TRBJ2-7	TRBD1	NA	TGTGCCAGTAGTACGAAGGGACAGAACGCCTACGAGCAGTACTTC	CASSTKGQNAYEQYF
TRBV7-3	TRBJ2-1	TRBD2	few	TGTGCCAGCAGCTTTTTTCATGGGACTAGCGGTAATAGTGAGCAGTTCTTC	CASSFFHGTSGNSEQFF
TRBV30	TRBJ2-7	NA	NA	TGTGCCTGGAGTGACGTCTACGAGCAGTACTTC	CAWSDVYEQYF
TRBV7-3	TRBJ2-1	TRBD1	NA	TGTGCCAGCAGCCCGGGGGGACAGGGCGGGCAGTTCTTC	CASSPGGQGGQFF
TRBV2	TRBJ2-1	NA	NA	TGTGCCAGCAGTGAATACAGGGTAGGGTTAGGGCAGTTCTTC	CASSEYRVGLGQFF
TRBV5-1	TRBJ2-5	NA	NA	TGCGCCAGCAGTATCGCCGGCAGCCAAGAGACCCAGTACTTC	CASSIAGSQETQYF
TRBV4-3	TRBJ1-2	NA	NA	TGCGCCAGCAGCCAAGATTTGGCGGTCAACTATGGCTACACCTTC	CASSQDLAVNYGYTF
TRBV5-4	TRBJ1-1	TRBD1	NA	TGTGCCAGCAGCCCCGCCCCGACAGGGGGGAACACTGAAGCTTTCTTT	CASSPAPTGGNTEAFF
TRBV29-1	TRBJ1-1	NA	NA	TGCAGCGTTGCAAGCTGGGGCGCGAACACTGAAGCTTTCTTT	CSVASWGANTEAFF
TRBV7-9	TRBJ2-1	NA	NA	TGTGCCAGCAGCTTAGGGTTCGACGAGCAGTTCTTC	CASSLGFDEQFF
TRBV7-8	TRBJ1-1	NA	NA	TGTGCCAGCAGTTTACAGTCGGCGAACACTGAAGCTTTCTTT	CASSLQSANTEAFF
TRBV30	TRBJ2-5	NA	NA	TGTGCCTGGAGTGTAGGCGGAGAGACCCAGTACTTC	CAWSVGGETQYF
TRBV18	TRBJ2-7	TRBD2	NA	TGTGCCAGCTCTAGGGGACTAGCGGGAGGCTACGAGCAGTACTTC	CASSRGLAGGYEQYF
TRBV19	TRBJ2-3	TRBD2	NA	TGTGCCAGTAGTATTGGCCTAGCGGGAGTAGATACGCAGTATTTT	CASSIGLAGVDTQYF
TRBV6-5	TRBJ2-7	TRBD2	NA	TGTGCCAGCAGTTACACAGCGGGGGCCTTGTACGAGCAGTACTTC	CASSYTAGALYEQYF
TRBV19	TRBJ2-7	NA	NA	TGTGCCAGTAGTATATTTGGGTCGTCGGGCTACGAGCAGTACTTC	CASSIFGSSGYEQYF
TRBV5-1	TRBJ2-5	NA	NA	TGCGCCAGCGGGCCCGGGAGTGGTCCCAAAGAGACCCAGTACTTC	CASGPGSGPKETQYF
TRBV9	TRBJ2-1	NA	NA	TGTGCCAGCAGCGTAACCGGGGAAGGCTCCTACAATGAGCAGTTCTTC	CASSVTGEGSYNEQFF
TRBV4-3	TRBJ2-7	NA	NA	TGCGCCAGCAGCCAAGATCGGGACAAGGAGCAGTACTTC	CASSQDRDKEQYF
TRBV5-6	TRBJ2-3	NA	once	TGTGCCAGCAGCTCCTTGATCCGGACGCAGTATTTT	CASSSLIRTQYF
TRBV7-9	TRBJ2-7	NA	NA	TGTGCCAGCAGCTTAGACAGGGCTGGGGAGCAGTACTTC	CASSLDRAGEQYF
TRBV5-6	TRBJ2-1	NA	NA	TGTGCCAGCAGTTATATCCGGGGCAGAAATGAGCAGTTCTTC	CASSYIRGRNEQFF
TRBV14	TRBJ2-2	NA	NA	TGTGCCAGCAGCCAAGGAGGGAACACCGGGGAGCTGTTTTTT	CASSQGGNTGELFF
TRBV7-3	TRBJ2-1	TRBD2	once	TGTGCCAGCAGCTTAAATGCGGGGGGCGGTGAGCAGTTCTTC	CASSLNAGGGEQFF
TRBV30	TRBJ2-7	TRBD2	NA	TGTGCCTGGATTGGGATACGGGAGGACGAGCAGTACTTC	CAWIGIREDEQYF
TRBV15	TRBJ2-2	TRBD2	NA	TGTGCCACCAGCAGGGGGACTAGTTTTTCCGGGGAGCTGTTTTTT	CATSRGTSFSGELFF
TRBV5-5	TRBJ1-2	TRBD1	NA	TGTGCCAGCAGTACCGGGACAGGGATCCATGGCTACACCTTC	CASSTGTGIHGYTF
TRBV27	TRBJ2-4	NA	NA	TGTGCCAGCAGTTTAGCAGGAACTAAAAACATTCAGTACTTC	CASSLAGTKNIQYF
TRBV6-5	TRBJ1-3	NA	NA	TGTGCCAGCAGCCGACGGGGGTCAAGAAACACCATATATTTT	CASSRRGSRNTIYF